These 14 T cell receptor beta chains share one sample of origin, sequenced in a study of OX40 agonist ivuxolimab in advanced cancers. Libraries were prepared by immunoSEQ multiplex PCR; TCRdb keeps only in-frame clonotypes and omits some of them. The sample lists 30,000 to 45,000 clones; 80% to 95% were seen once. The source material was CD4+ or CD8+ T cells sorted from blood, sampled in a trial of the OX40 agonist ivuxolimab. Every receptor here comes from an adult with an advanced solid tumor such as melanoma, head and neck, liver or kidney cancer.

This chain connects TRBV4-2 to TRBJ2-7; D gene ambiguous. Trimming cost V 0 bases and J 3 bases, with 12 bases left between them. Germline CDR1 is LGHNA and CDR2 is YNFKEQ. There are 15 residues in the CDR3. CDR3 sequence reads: CASSQDLAYVYEQYF. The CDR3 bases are TGTGCCAGCAGCCAAGATCTGGCGTATGTCTACGAGCAGTACTTC.

Here the CDR3 reads CASSAIEGARAGFEQFF. CDR3 bases: TGTGCCAGCAGTGCGATTGAGGGGGCGCGGGCTGGCTTCGAGCAGTTCTTC. The rearrangement links TRBV28 to TRBJ2-1; 7 bases align to TRBD1. Trimming cost V 5 bases and J 10 bases; bases outside gene matches: 20. The CDR3 runs 17 residues. The germline gives CDR1 MDHEN, CDR2 SYDVKM.

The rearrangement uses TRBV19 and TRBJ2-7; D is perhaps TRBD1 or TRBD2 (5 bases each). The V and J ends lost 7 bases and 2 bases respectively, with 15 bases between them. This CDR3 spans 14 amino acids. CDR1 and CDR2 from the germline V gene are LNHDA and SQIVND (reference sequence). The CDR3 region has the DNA TGTGCCAGTACTCCGGGGACGGAACCCTACGAGCAGTACTTC. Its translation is CASTPGTEPYEQYF.

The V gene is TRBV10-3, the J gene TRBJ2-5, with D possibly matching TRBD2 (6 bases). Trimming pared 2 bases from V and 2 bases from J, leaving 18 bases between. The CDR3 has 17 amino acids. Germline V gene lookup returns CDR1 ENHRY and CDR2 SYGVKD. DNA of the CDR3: TGTGCCATCAGTGAGATCGCGGGGAACGGGGGTCAAGAGACCCAGTACTTC. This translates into CAISEIAGNGGQETQYF.

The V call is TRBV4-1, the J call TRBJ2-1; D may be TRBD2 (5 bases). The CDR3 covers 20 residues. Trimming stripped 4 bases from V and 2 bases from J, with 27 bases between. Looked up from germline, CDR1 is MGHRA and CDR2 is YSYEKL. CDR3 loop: CASSPRGGQTRVGTYNEQFF. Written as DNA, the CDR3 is TGCGCCAGCAGCCCACGAGGAGGTCAAACAAGGGTAGGAACCTACAATGAGCAGTTCTTC.

This chain's CDR3 is CASSLEASKDHTQYF. The CDR3, as DNA: TGTGCCAGCAGCTTGGAGGCTAGTAAAGATCATACGCAGTATTTT. This rearrangement joins TRBV5-4 to TRBJ2-3; D ambiguous. V lost 0 bases and J 7 bases, leaving 15 bases between the germline ends. Germline CDR1 is SGHNT and CDR2 is YYREEE (reference sequence). The CDR3 loop spans 15 amino acids. The full variable domain, its missing parts supplied by reference TRBV5-4 and TRBJ2-3, is ETGVTQSPTHLIKTRGQQVTLRCSSQSGHNTVSWYQQALGQGPQFIFQYYREEENGRGNFPPRFSGLQFPNYSSELNVNALELDDSALYLCASSLEASKDHTQYFGPGTRLTVL.

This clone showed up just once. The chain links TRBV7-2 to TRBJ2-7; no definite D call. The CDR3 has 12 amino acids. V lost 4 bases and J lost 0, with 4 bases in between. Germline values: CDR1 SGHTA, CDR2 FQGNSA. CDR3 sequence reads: CASSYDSYEQYF. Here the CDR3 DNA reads TGTGCCAGCAGCTACGACTCCTACGAGCAGTACTTC. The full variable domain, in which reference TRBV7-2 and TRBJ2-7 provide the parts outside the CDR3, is GAGVSQSPSNKVTEKGKDVELRCDPISGHTALYWYRQSLGQGLEFLIYFQGNSAPDKSGLPSDRFSAERTGGSVSTLTIQRTQQEDSAVYLCASSYDSYEQYFGPGTRLTVT.

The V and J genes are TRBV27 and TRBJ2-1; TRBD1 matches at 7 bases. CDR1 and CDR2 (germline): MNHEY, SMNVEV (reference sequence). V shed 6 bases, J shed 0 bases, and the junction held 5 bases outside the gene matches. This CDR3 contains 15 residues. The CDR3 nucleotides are TGTGCCAGCAGCCAGACAGGGAGCTCCTACAATGAGCAGTTCTTC. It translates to CASSQTGSSYNEQFF.

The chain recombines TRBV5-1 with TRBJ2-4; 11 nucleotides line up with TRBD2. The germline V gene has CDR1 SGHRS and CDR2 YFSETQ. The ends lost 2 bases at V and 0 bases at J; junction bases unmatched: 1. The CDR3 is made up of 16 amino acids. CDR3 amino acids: CASSLGLAGAKNIQYF. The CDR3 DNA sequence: TGCGCCAGCAGCTTAGGACTAGCGGGAGCCAAAAACATTCAGTACTTC.

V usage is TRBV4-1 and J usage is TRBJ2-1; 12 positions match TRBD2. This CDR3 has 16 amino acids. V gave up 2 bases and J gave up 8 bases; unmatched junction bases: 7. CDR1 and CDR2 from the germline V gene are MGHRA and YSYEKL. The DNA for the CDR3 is TGCGCCAGCAGCCAATCTAGCGGGAGGGCCATAGATGAGCAGTTCTTC. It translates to CASSQSSGRAIDEQFF.

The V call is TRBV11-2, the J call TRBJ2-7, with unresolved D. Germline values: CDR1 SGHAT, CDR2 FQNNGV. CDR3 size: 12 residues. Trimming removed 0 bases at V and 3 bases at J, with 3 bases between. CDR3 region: CASSLDGYEQYF. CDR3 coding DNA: TGTGCCAGCAGCTTAGACGGCTACGAGCAGTACTTC.

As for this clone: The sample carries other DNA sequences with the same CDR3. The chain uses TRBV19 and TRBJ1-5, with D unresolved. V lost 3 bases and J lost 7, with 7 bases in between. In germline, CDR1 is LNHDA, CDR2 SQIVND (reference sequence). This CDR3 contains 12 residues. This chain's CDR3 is CASSIGGQPQHF. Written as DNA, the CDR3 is TGTGCCAGTAGTATTGGCGGGCAGCCCCAGCATTTT.

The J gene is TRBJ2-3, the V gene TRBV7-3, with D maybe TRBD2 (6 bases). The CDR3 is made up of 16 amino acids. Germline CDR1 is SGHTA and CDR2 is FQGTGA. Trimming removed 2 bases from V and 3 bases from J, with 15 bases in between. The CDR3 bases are TGTGCCAGCAGCTTAGGTGCGGGGCAGAGAACAGATACGCAGTATTTT. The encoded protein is CASSLGAGQRTDTQYF.

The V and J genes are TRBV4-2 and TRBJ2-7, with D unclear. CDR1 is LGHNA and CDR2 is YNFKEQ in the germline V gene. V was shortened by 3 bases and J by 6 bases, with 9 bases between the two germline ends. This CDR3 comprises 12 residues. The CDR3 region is CASSHSGPEQYF. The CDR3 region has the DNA TGTGCCAGCAGCCACTCCGGACCCGAGCAGTACTTC.